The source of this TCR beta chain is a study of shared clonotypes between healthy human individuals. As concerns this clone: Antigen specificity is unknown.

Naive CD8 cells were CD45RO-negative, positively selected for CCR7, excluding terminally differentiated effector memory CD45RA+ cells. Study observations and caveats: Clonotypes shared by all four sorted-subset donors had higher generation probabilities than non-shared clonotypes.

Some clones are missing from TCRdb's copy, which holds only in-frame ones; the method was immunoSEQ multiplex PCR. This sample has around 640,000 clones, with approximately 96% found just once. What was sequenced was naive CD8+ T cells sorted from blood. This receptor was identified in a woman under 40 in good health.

The CDR3 nucleotides are TGTGCCAGCAGCTTTCGGGACAGGAGCCATGGCTACACCTTC. Its protein product is CASSFRDRSHGYTF. The V call is TRBV11-2, the J call TRBJ1-2; 8 nucleotides agree with TRBD1. Trimming removed 3 bases from V and 6 bases from J; junction bases left unmatched: 6. This CDR3 has 14 amino acids. In germline, CDR1 is SGHAT, CDR2 FQNNGV.